These 28 T cell receptor beta chains were sequenced from one sample in a study of shared clonotypes between healthy human individuals. TCRdb's table, derived via immunoSEQ multiplex PCR, lists solely in-frame clones and lacks some. Among under 600,000 clones listed, around three quarters were seen once. Sequencing was carried out using PBMCs. These receptors were taken from a woman between 35 and 50 years old in good health. Some clones in this sample may be carry-over from other donors' samples.

This clone appeared a single time. The V and J genes are TRBV7-2 and TRBJ1-5; a weak D match, TRBD1 (5 bases). Germline V gives CDR1 SGHTA, CDR2 FQGNSA. Between the trimmed V and J ends, which lost 4 bases and 5 bases, there was a span of 6 bases. This CDR3 spans 12 amino acids. The CDR3 DNA is TGTGCCAGCAGCTGGGGCGATCAGCCCCAGCATTTT. Translation gives CASSWGDQPQHF.

This clone was observed once. The chain joins TRBV7-3 to TRBJ2-3; D may be TRBD2 (6 bases). The CDR3 has 15 residues. In germline, CDR1 is SGHTA, CDR2 FQGTGA. Trimming pared 4 bases from V and 2 bases from J, leaving 13 bases between. In DNA form, the CDR3 reads TGTGCCAGCAGCTCGGAGGGCCGGGACACAGATACGCAGTATTTT. Amino acid sequence: CASSSEGRDTDTQYF.

This clone was observed once. The chain recombines TRBV7-8 with TRBJ2-7; the match to TRBD2 covers 7 bases. CDR1 is SGHVS and CDR2 is FQNEAQ in the germline V gene. The CDR3 spans 14 residues. V gave up 1 base and J gave up 7 bases; unmatched junction bases: 7. The DNA of the CDR3 is TGTGCCAGCAGCTTAGGAGACGGGAGGAGAGAGCAGTACTTC. This codes for CASSLGDGRREQYF.

The CDR3 bases are TGCAGCGCCTCCTGGGGCGGGGACGAGCAGTACTTC. The encoded protein is CSASWGGDEQYF. The genes are TRBV29-1 and TRBJ2-7; a possible D gene is TRBD2 (6 bases). This CDR3 has 12 amino acids. Germline V gene sequence: CDR1 SQVTM, CDR2 ANQGSEA. The V and J ends lost 7 bases and 5 bases respectively, with 15 bases between them.

V gene TRBV30 combines with J gene TRBJ2-7; possible D gene TRBD1, 6 bases. Germline V gene data show CDR1 as GTSNPN and CDR2 as SVGIG (reference sequence). This CDR3 has 13 amino acids. Trimming pared 0 bases from V and 6 bases from J, leaving 12 bases between. The CDR3 region is CAWSVRGSTEQYF. CDR3 nucleotides: TGTGCCTGGAGTGTCAGGGGTTCTACCGAGCAGTACTTC.

V and J are TRBV28 and TRBJ1-5, with D perhaps matching TRBD1 (6 bases). Germline-derived CDR1 and CDR2 are MDHEN and SYDVKM. V lost 5 bases, J lost 9 bases, and 23 bases lay in between. This CDR3 is built from 16 residues. The CDR3 is CASSVMAPGAGWPQHF. In DNA form, the CDR3 reads TGTGCCAGCAGTGTTATGGCGCCGGGGGCGGGATGGCCCCAGCATTTT.

The rearrangement uses TRBV7-9 and TRBJ2-7; 8 nucleotides match TRBD2. CDR1 is SEHNR, CDR2 FQNEAQ, per germline (reference sequence). The length of the CDR3 is 13 residues. Trimming removed 3 bases from V and 4 bases from J; junction bases left unmatched: 2. CDR3 loop: CASSFSGSYEQYF. For the CDR3, the DNA is TGTGCCAGCAGCTTCAGCGGGAGTTACGAGCAGTACTTC. Combining the CDR3 with reference TRBV7-9 and TRBJ2-7 gives the whole variable domain DTGVSQNPRHKITKRGQNVTFRCDPISEHNRLYWYRQTLGQGPEFLTYFQNEAQLEKSRLLSDRFSAERPKGSFSTLEIQRTEQGDSAMYLCASSFSGSYEQYFGPGTRLTVT.

This clone appeared a few times. The V gene is TRBV28, the J gene TRBJ2-2, with TRBD1 identical over 7 bases. The ends lost 1 base at V and 4 bases at J; junction bases unmatched: 6. Germline CDR1 is MDHEN and CDR2 is SYDVKM. CDR3 size: 16 residues. CDR3 region: CASSLYRGESTGELFF. In DNA form, the CDR3 reads TGTGCCAGCAGTTTATACAGGGGTGAGAGCACCGGGGAGCTGTTTTTT.

This chain connects TRBV7-8 to TRBJ1-5; 7 bases align to TRBD1. Per the germline V gene, CDR1 is SGHVS and CDR2 is FQNEAQ. Trimming removed 0 bases from V and 0 bases from J; junction bases left unmatched: 5. The CDR3 is made up of 17 amino acids. CDR3 in DNA: TGTGCCAGCAGCTTAGCGGGGGGACAGTATAGCAATCAGCCCCAGCATTTT. Its protein product is CASSLAGGQYSNQPQHF. Looking up the rest from reference TRBV7-8 and TRBJ1-5 gives the full variable domain: GAGVSQSPRYKVAKRGQDVALRCDPISGHVSLFWYQQALGQGPEFLTYFQNEAQLDKSGLPSDRFFAERPEGSVSTLKIQRTQQEDSAVYLCASSLAGGQYSNQPQHFGDGTRLSIL.

The CDR3 region is CASSGSFGNEQFF. CDR3 coding DNA: TGCGCCAGCAGCGGGAGCTTTGGCAATGAGCAGTTCTTC. The chain is built from TRBV5-1 and TRBJ2-1; TRBD2 might be the D (5 bases). The V end lost 4 bases, the J end lost 6 bases, and 11 bases lay between the germline ends. Per germline, CDR1 SGHRS and CDR2 YFSETQ. The CDR3 length is 13 residues.

The V and J genes are TRBV5-1 and TRBJ2-7, with 8 bases aligning to TRBD2. The V and J ends lost 0 bases and 2 bases, in that order; junction bases with no gene match: 7. Germline values: CDR1 SGHRS, CDR2 YFSETQ. The CDR3 totals 16 residues. Here the CDR3 DNA reads TGCGCCAGCAGCTTGGGGGGCGGGAGGCCAACCTACGAGCAGTACTTC. It translates to CASSLGGGRPTYEQYF.

The rearrangement links TRBV15 to TRBJ2-3; D is possibly TRBD2 (5 bases). Trimming cost V 0 bases and J 2 bases, with 27 bases left between them. The CDR3 totals 21 residues. CDR1 is LNHNV, CDR2 YYDKDF, per germline (reference sequence). CDR3 sequence: CATSRDSGGRLPLHDTDTQYF. Written as DNA, the CDR3 is TGTGCCACCAGCAGAGATAGTGGAGGACGGTTACCCCTGCATGACACAGATACGCAGTATTTT.

The genes are TRBV29-1 and TRBJ2-5, with D perhaps given as TRBD1 or TRBD2 (6 bases each). Judging by the DNA end, TRBJ2-7 fits better; the J call may be wrong. CDR1 and CDR2 from the germline V gene are SQVTM and ANQGSEA. This CDR3 has 14 amino acids. CDR3 coding DNA: TGCAGCGTTGAGAGGGGGGCGGATTCCTACGAGCAGTACTTC. This encodes CSVERGADSYEQYF.

V and J are TRBV7-9 and TRBJ1-4; TRBD1 might be the D (5 bases). Germline assignment: CDR1 SEHNR and CDR2 FQNEAQ (reference sequence). The CDR3 is 13 amino acids. With 5 bases removed from V and 8 bases from J, the gap between germline ends came to 12 bases. CDR3 sequence reads: CASSGGAGEKLFF. The CDR3 nucleotides read TGTGCCAGCAGCGGGGGAGCGGGAGAAAAACTGTTTTTT.

Worth noting for this clone: Since a much larger clone is just one base distant, this may be a read error. The chain has TRBV6-4 and TRBJ2-1; 12 nucleotides align to TRBD1. Germline V gives CDR1 MRHNA, CDR2 SNTAGT. The CDR3 is 14 residues long. The CDR3 DNA sequence: TGTGCCAGCAGCGGGGGACAGGGGGCCGATGAGCAGCTCTTC. This encodes CASSGGQGADEQLF.

Concerning this clone itself: Other DNA variants within this sample encode the same CDR3. This chain uses TRBV10-3 with TRBJ1-4; possible D gene TRBD1, 5 bases. The CDR3 sequence is 14 residues long. V dropped 3 bases and J dropped 2 bases, with 7 bases sitting between them. The germline CDR1 and CDR2 sequences are ENHRY and SYGVKD. The CDR3 nucleotides are TGTGCCATCAGTGAACGGGGGACTAATGAAAAACTGTTTTTT. It is translated as CAISERGTNEKLFF.

The chain has TRBV30 and TRBJ2-1, with D possibly being TRBD1 (6 bases). The germline gives CDR1 GTSNPN, CDR2 SVGIG (reference sequence). Trimming shortened V by 4 bases and J by 0 bases, and 7 bases separated the two germline ends. This CDR3 has 13 residues. The CDR3 region is CAWNRDSYNEQFF. The CDR3 nucleotides are TGTGCCTGGAACAGGGACTCCTACAATGAGCAGTTCTTC.

This chain links TRBV28 with TRBJ2-7; possibly TRBD1 for D (5 bases). CDR1 is MDHEN and CDR2 is SYDVKM in the germline V gene. The CDR3 spans 14 residues. Trimming removed 4 bases from V and 3 bases from J, with 13 bases in between. Here the CDR3 reads CASSSPGRVYEQYF. The CDR3 region has the DNA TGTGCCAGCAGTTCCCCGGGCAGGGTCTACGAGCAGTACTTC.

The chain joins TRBV5-1 to TRBJ2-2, with 15 bases lining up with TRBD2. Germline V gene sequence: CDR1 SGHRS, CDR2 YFSETQ. This CDR3 has 16 amino acids. V shed 4 bases, J shed 5 bases, and the junction held 3 bases outside the gene matches. CDR3 loop: CASSGTSGRSTGELFF. CDR3 sequence (DNA): TGCGCCAGCAGCGGGACTAGCGGGAGGAGTACCGGGGAGCTGTTTTTT.

CDR3 amino acids: CSVDGLAGGGDTQYF. The CDR3 DNA follows: TGCAGCGTTGATGGGCTAGCGGGAGGGGGGGATACGCAGTATTTT. This sequence joins TRBV29-1 and TRBJ2-3; 12 nucleotides align to TRBD2. The V gene's germline CDR1 is SQVTM and CDR2 ANQGSEA. With V trimmed by 3 bases and J by 6 bases, 7 bases remained unmatched. There are 15 residues in the CDR3.

The genes are TRBV6-5 and TRBJ2-5, with a weak D call TRBD2 (6 bases). The CDR3 has 14 amino acids. The germline V gene encodes CDR1 MNHEY and CDR2 SVGAGI. V shed 6 bases and J shed 5 bases, with 16 bases lying between them. CDR3 amino acids: CASSLGGLGETQYF. The CDR3 nucleotides read TGTGCCAGCAGCCTCGGGGGACTGGGGGAGACCCAGTACTTC.

For this clone: Other DNA sequences in this specimen translate into the identical CDR3. The rearrangement links TRBV2 to TRBJ2-7; maybe TRBD1 (6 bases). Germline CDR1 reads SNHLY; CDR2 reads FYNNEI. The CDR3 length is 11 residues. Trimming pared 6 bases from V and 3 bases from J, leaving 6 bases between. The CDR3 bases are TGTGCCAGCAGGGACAGCTACGAGCAGTACTTC. It yields the protein CASRDSYEQYF. Based on the CDR3 plus reference TRBV2 and TRBJ2-7, the full variable domain is EPEVTQTPSHQVTQMGQEVILRCVPISNHLYFYWYRQILGQKVEFLVSFYNNEISEKSEIFDDQFSVERPDGSNFTLKIRSTKLEDSAMYFCASRDSYEQYFGPGTRLTVT.

The CDR3 sequence: CASSRTMGIWGQPQHF. Written as DNA, the CDR3 is TGTGCCAGTAGTCGTACTATGGGGATTTGGGGTCAGCCCCAGCATTTT. This sequence joins TRBV19 and TRBJ1-5; D not certain. This CDR3 comprises 16 residues. CDR1 is LNHDA, CDR2 SQIVND, per germline (reference sequence). V shed 5 bases and J shed 6 bases, with 20 bases lying between them.

The rearrangement joins TRBV11-2 to TRBJ1-5, with unresolved D. Trimming pared 2 bases from V and 7 bases from J, leaving 9 bases between. This CDR3 contains 13 residues. Germline CDR1 is SGHAT and CDR2 is FQNNGV. The CDR3 nucleotides read TGTGCCAGCAGCTTACGGGGAAACCAGCCCCAGCATTTT. Translating it yields CASSLRGNQPQHF.

CDR3 loop: CASSFETGSENEQFF. The DNA of the CDR3 is TGTGCCAGCAGCTTTGAGACAGGGTCAGAAAATGAGCAGTTCTTC. The chain uses TRBV7-2 and TRBJ2-1; 7 positions match TRBD1. Germline values: CDR1 SGHTA, CDR2 FQGNSA. The CDR3 has 15 amino acids. V dropped 3 bases and J dropped 7; count of bases not matched to a gene: 9.

The chain has TRBV5-1 and TRBJ2-3, with D possibly matching TRBD2 (5 bases). This CDR3 comprises 15 residues. CDR1 is SGHRS, CDR2 YFSETQ, per germline. Trimming cost V 3 bases and J 0 bases, with 11 bases left between them. The CDR3 loop reads CASSYRSGSTDTQYF. The CDR3 region has the DNA TGCGCCAGCAGCTACAGAAGCGGAAGCACAGATACGCAGTATTTT.

The chain uses TRBV6-5 and TRBJ2-7; D unresolved. Germline V gene data show CDR1 as MNHEY and CDR2 as SVGAGI. The CDR3 has 13 residues. V shed 0 bases and J shed 3 bases, with 6 bases lying between them. CDR3 residues: CASSYSGNYEQYF. The CDR3 nucleotides read TGTGCCAGCAGTTACTCGGGCAACTACGAGCAGTACTTC.

The chain combines TRBV9 with TRBJ1-1; 7 nucleotides match TRBD1. V lost 4 bases, J lost 3 bases, and 6 bases stayed unmatched. Germline CDR1 and CDR2: SGDLS and YYNGEE. The CDR3 is made up of 14 amino acids. The CDR3 is CASSTGTVDTEAFF. CDR3 DNA sequence: TGTGCCAGCAGCACCGGGACAGTGGACACTGAAGCTTTCTTT.